This T cell receptor beta chain originates from a study of T cells in Graves' hyperthyroidism and ophthalmopathy. Study results and limitations: Ophthalmopathy got predicted by the model a median roughly 6.4 months before its onset.

There are a few counts of this clonotype. Its matching antigen is unknown. Authors of the study amplified TCR beta CDR3 regions from RNA transcripts. Using the HTBI primer set, a first-round RT-PCR was run on the TCR CDR3. One entry per CDR3 protein, called by TCRdb with MiXCR from the multiplex PCR reads. Among over 500,000 distinct CDR3 sequences listed, around 13% were seen once. Investigators excluded patients with uncontrolled infection, other autoimmune disease, pregnancy or lactation. Orbital computed tomography, thyroid ultrasound, serum thyroxine and TRAb, and clinical symptoms together informed the diagnoses. Trimming removed 3 bases at V and 3 bases at J, with 15 bases between. This CDR3 contains 15 residues. In germline, CDR1 is LNHDA, CDR2 SQIVND (reference sequence).

The sequence was obtained from a woman between 40 and 50 years old with Graves' hyperthyroidism. The chain recombines TRBV19 with TRBJ2-7; TRBD1 or TRBD2 may be the D gene (6 bases each). The sample consisted of blood. The CDR3 spells CASSMVEGGNYEQYF. The CDR3 region has the DNA TGTGCCAGTAGTATGGTTGAGGGGGGCAACTACGAGCAGTACTTC.